What follows are 13 T cell receptor beta chains derived from one specimen sequenced in a study of PD-L1 blockade in urothelial cancer. Clones were sequenced by immunoSEQ multiplex PCR, and TCRdb holds only the in-frame ones, with some missing. The top ten hold 2.4% of the sample, which has around 100,000 clones, over 75% seen once. This material consisted of PBMCs, taken around atezolizumab (anti-PD-L1) treatment. These receptors originate from a man in his fifties with urothelial cancer.

The chain recombines TRBV6-1 with TRBJ1-3; D uncertain. Trimming took 7 bases from V and 3 from J, leaving 13 bases between them. The CDR3 sequence is 14 residues long. The germline CDR1 and CDR2 sequences are MNHNS and SASEGT. The CDR3 region is CASTQVSGGNTIYF. CDR3 in DNA: TGTGCCAGCACGCAGGTCTCCGGTGGAAACACCATATATTTT.

This chain joins TRBV5-6 and TRBJ1-1; D ambiguous. The germline V gene encodes CDR1 SGHDT and CDR2 YYEEEE. This CDR3 is 13 amino acids long. V lost 0 bases and J lost 5, with 8 bases in between. CDR3: CASSLGGGTEAFF. The CDR3 bases are TGTGCCAGCAGCTTGGGGGGAGGGACTGAAGCTTTCTTT.

CDR3 amino acids: CASSIGTSGRVQFF. DNA for the CDR3: TGTGCCAGCAGCATCGGGACTAGCGGCCGAGTACAGTTCTTC. The J gene is TRBJ2-1, the V gene TRBV7-2; 11 bases align to TRBD2. The CDR3 consists of 14 residues. The germline gives CDR1 SGHTA, CDR2 FQGNSA. With V trimmed by 5 bases and J by 13 bases, 10 bases remained unmatched. Combining the CDR3 with reference TRBV7-2 and TRBJ2-1 gives the whole variable domain GAGVSQSPSNKVTEKGKDVELRCDPISGHTALYWYRQSLGQGLEFLIYFQGNSAPDKSGLPSDRFSAERTGGSVSTLTIQRTQQEDSAVYLCASSIGTSGRVQFFGPGTRLTVL.

V and J are TRBV2 and TRBJ2-3, with a possible D match to TRBD2 (5 bases). V lost 4 bases and J 1 base, leaving 12 bases between the germline ends. Germline lookup yields CDR1 SNHLY and CDR2 FYNNEI. The CDR3 length is 15 residues. In DNA, the CDR3 is TGTGCCAGCAGTGCTATAGTGGGAGGCACAGATACGCAGTATTTT. Translation: CASSAIVGGTDTQYF.

V usage is TRBV28 and J usage is TRBJ2-3; 7 bases are a match to TRBD2. Germline V gene data show CDR1 as MDHEN and CDR2 as SYDVKM. The CDR3 extends over 13 amino acids. The J segment lost 5 bases and the V segment lost 10 bases, leaving 9 bases of the junction unmatched. The CDR3 coding sequence is TGTGCCATCAAGCGGGAAGGGGTAGATACGCAGTATTTT. This encodes CAIKREGVDTQYF.

Turning to this clone: At one end, the junction sequence differs from germline, possibly due to a read error. This chain uses TRBV29-1 with TRBJ2-7, with 7 positions matching TRBD2. Germline V CDR1 and CDR2: SQVTM, ANQGSEA. The CDR3 spans 13 residues. DNA for the CDR3: TGCAGCGTGTTGGGGGAGGGCCCATACGGGCAGTACTTC. This gives the protein CSVLGEGPYGQYF.

This chain uses TRBV28 with TRBJ1-2; D is ambiguous. CDR1 is MDHEN and CDR2 is SYDVKM in the germline V gene. The CDR3 runs to 13 residues. V shed 2 bases and J shed 2 bases, with 6 bases lying between them. The CDR3 protein is CASSLGQNYGYTF. CDR3 bases: TGTGCCAGCAGTTTAGGGCAGAACTATGGCTACACCTTC.

The chain's CDR3 is CAAAWRAGSGELFF. DNA for the CDR3: TGCGCCGCGGCTTGGAGAGCGGGATCCGGGGAGCTGTTTTTT. V is TRBV4-1 and J is TRBJ2-2; 7 bases are shared with TRBD2. The CDR3 spans 14 residues. V lost 11 bases to trimming and J lost 6 bases; unmatched junction nucleotides: 12. The germline gives CDR1 MGHRA, CDR2 YSYEKL.

A few counts support this clone. The chain carries TRBV6-1 and TRBJ2-1, with D possibly matching TRBD1 (5 bases). CDR3 length: 12 residues. Looked up from germline, CDR1 is MNHNS and CDR2 is SASEGT. V was trimmed by 3 bases and J by 7 bases, leaving 7 bases between them. CDR3 sequence: CASSEQGNEQFF. The CDR3 region has the DNA TGTGCCAGCAGTGAGCAGGGAAATGAGCAGTTCTTC.

The CDR3 nucleotides read TGTGCCACCAGCAGCAGACAGGGACCGGGGCAGCCCCAGCATTTT. It specifies CATSSRQGPGQPQHF. The chain joins TRBV15 to TRBJ1-5; 7 nucleotides agree with TRBD1. This CDR3 comprises 15 residues. From germline, CDR1 is LNHNV and CDR2 YYDKDF (reference sequence). V trimming: 3 bases; J trimming: 7 bases; junction bases outside the gene matches: 9.

This sequence joins TRBV5-1 and TRBJ1-1, with D unresolved. The CDR3 covers 14 residues. The V gene lost 7 bases and the J gene lost 4 bases, with 17 bases spanning the gap. Germline CDR1 SGHRS, CDR2 YFSETQ. CDR3 DNA sequence: TGCGCCAGCTTGCGGGATCTTGAAGGCACTGAAGCTTTCTTT. Its protein is CASLRDLEGTEAFF.

This clone was seen more than once but under ten times. The V and J genes are TRBV30 and TRBJ1-6, with TRBD1 as a possible D gene (5 bases). The CDR3 is 13 residues long. V was shortened by 5 bases and J by 4 bases, with 9 bases between the two germline ends. The germline CDR1 and CDR2 sequences are GTSNPN and SVGIG (reference sequence). CDR3 DNA sequence: TGTGCCTGGCTGGGGCAGTATAATTCACCCCTCCACTTT. It encodes CAWLGQYNSPLHF.

The genes are TRBV7-9 and TRBJ2-7; 7 positions agree with TRBD1. V was clipped by 1 base and J by 1 base; unmatched bases: 1. Germline CDR1 reads SEHNR; CDR2 reads FQNEAQ (reference sequence). The CDR3 is made up of 14 amino acids. The CDR3 reads CASSLGTGSYEQYF. The CDR3 nucleotides read TGTGCCAGCAGCTTAGGGACAGGTTCCTACGAGCAGTACTTC.